This record concerns one T cell receptor (beta chain) sequence. The sample belongs to a study of lymphopenia after photon versus proton radiotherapy. Here immunoSEQ multiplex PCR was the method, and the copy in TCRdb shows in-frame clones only, minus some. This sample has about 34,000 clones, with nearly 85% found just once. The CDR3 is 15 residues long. Trimming at V came to 3 bases and at J to 3 bases, leaving 4 bases not matched to a gene. Per germline, CDR1 SGDLS and CDR2 YYNGEE. The rearrangement joins TRBV9 to TRBJ1-3, with 9 bases matching TRBD1. The specimen was peripheral blood, collected from a patient treated with proton-based radiotherapy. The clonotype comes from a woman aged 70 to 79 with pancreatic cancer. CDR3 nucleotides: TGTGCCAGCAGCGCCGGACAGGGGAATGGAAACACCATATATTTT. Protein product: CASSAGQGNGNTIYF. Full variable domain (rest looked up from reference TRBV9 and TRBJ1-3): DSGVTQTPKHLITATGQRVTLRCSPRSGDLSVYWYQQSLDQGLQFLIQYYNGEERAKGNILERFSAQQFPDLHSELNLSSLELGDSALYFCASSAGQGNGNTIYFGEGSWLTVV.